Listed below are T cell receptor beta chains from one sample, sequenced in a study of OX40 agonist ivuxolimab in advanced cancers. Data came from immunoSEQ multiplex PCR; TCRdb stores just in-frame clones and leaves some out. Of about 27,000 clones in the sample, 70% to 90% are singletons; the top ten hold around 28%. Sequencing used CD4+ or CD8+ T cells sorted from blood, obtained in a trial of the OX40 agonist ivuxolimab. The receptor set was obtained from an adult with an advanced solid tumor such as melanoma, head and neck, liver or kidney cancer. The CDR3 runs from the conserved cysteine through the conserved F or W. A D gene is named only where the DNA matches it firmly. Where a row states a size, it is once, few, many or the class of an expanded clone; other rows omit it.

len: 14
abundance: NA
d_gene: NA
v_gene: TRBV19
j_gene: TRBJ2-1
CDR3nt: TGTGCCAGCGGGCCATTGGGGGATTACAATGAGCAGTTCTTC
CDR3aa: CASGPLGDYNEQFF

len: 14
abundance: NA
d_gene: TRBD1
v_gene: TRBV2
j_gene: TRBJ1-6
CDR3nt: TGTGCCAGCAATCCGGGACAGTCATATTCACCCCTCCACTTT
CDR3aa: CASNPGQSYSPLHF

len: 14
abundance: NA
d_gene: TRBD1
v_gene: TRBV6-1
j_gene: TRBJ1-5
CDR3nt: TGTGCCAGCAGCGGACAGGGAAGCCATATAGCCCAGCATTTT
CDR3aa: CASSGQGSHIAQHF

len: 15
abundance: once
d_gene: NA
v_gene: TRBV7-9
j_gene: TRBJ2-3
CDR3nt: TGTGCCAGCAGCTTATCTCCAGGGGAGGGAGATACGCAGTATTTT
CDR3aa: CASSLSPGEGDTQYF

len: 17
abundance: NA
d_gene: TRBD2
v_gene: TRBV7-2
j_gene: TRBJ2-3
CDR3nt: TGTGCCAGCAGCTTAGTTTCTAGCGGGAGTTTAGCAGATACGCAGTATTTT
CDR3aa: CASSLVSSGSLADTQYF

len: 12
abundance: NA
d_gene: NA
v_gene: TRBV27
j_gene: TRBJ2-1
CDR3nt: TGTGCCAGCAGTTTAAGGTCCAATGAGCAGTTCTTC
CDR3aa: CASSLRSNEQFF

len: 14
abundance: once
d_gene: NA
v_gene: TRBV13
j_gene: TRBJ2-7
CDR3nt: TGTGCCAGCGGCAAGACGGGGCTCGGGCCGGAGCAGTACTTC
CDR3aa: CASGKTGLGPEQYF

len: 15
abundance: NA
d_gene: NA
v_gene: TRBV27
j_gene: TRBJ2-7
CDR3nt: TGTGCCAGCAGGAAACAACAAATCGAGAGGTGCGAGCAGTACTTC
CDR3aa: CASRKQQIERCEQYF

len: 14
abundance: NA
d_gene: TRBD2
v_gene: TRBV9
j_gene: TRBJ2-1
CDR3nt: TGTGCCAGCACGGGACTAGACAGTTACAATGAGCAGTTCTTC
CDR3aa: CASTGLDSYNEQFF

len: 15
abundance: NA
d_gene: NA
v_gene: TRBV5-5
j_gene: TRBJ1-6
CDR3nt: TGTGCCAGCAGCTTGAGCGGACGCCGAGGTTCACCCCTCCACTTT
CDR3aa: CASSLSGRRGSPLHF

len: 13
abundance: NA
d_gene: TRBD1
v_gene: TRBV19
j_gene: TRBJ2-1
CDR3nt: TGTGCCAGTAGTAGGGACAGTTACAATGAGCAGTTCTTC
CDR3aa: CASSRDSYNEQFF

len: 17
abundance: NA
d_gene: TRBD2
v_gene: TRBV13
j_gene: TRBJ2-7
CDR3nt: TGTGCCAGCAGTTCCTCAGGGACTAGCGGGAGCTCCTACGAGCAGTACTTC
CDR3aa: CASSSSGTSGSSYEQYF

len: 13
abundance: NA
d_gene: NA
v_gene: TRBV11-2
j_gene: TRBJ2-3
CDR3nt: TGCGCCAGCAGCCAAAGGGAGGCAGATACGCAGTATTTT
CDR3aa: CASSQREADTQYF

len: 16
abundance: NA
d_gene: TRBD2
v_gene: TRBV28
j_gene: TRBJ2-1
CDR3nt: TGTGCCAGCACTTCTTTTAGCGGGAGGGCTTCGGATGAGCAGTTCTTC
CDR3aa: CASTSFSGRASDEQFF

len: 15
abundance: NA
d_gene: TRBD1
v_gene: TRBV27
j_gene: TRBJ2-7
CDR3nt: TGTGCCAGCAGTTTATCCTCACAGGGGCACTACGAGCAGTACTTC
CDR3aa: CASSLSSQGHYEQYF

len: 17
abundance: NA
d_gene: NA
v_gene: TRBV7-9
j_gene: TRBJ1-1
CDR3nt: TGTGCCAGCAGCTCCCCGAAGAAGAGGGGGGCCGGCACTGAAGCTTTCTTT
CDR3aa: CASSSPKKRGAGTEAFF

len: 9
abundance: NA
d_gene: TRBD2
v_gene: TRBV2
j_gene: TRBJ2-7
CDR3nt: TGTGCCTACGGGGGGGAGCAGTACTTC
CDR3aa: CAYGGEQYF

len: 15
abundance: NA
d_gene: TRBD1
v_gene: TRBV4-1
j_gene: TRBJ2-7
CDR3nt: TGCGCCAGCAGTGGGCTCGGGACAGGGGCCTACGAGCAGTACTTC
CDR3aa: CASSGLGTGAYEQYF

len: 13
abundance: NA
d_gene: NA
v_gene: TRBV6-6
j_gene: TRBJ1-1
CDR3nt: TGTGCCAGCAGTTACGCGGGCGGCACTGAAGCTTTCTTT
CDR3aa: CASSYAGGTEAFF

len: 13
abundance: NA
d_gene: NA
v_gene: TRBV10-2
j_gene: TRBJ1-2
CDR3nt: TGCGCCAGCAAGGGCAGTGGCTACTATGGCTACACCTTC
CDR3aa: CASKGSGYYGYTF

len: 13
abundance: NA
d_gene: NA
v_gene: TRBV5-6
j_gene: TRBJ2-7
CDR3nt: TGTGCCAGCAGCTTGAGGACAGCCTACGAGCAGTACTTC
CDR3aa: CASSLRTAYEQYF

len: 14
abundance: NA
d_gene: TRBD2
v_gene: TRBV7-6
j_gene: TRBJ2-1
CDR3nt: TGTGCCAGCAGCTTGACTAGCGGCTACAATGAGCAGTTCTTC
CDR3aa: CASSLTSGYNEQFF

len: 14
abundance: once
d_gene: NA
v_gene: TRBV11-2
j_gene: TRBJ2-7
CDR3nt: TGTGCCAGCAGCTTAGGAATCGGTCTTTACGAGCAGTACTTC
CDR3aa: CASSLGIGLYEQYF

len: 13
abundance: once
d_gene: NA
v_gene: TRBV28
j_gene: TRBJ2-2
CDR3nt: TGTGCCAGCAAAGGGATAAACACCGGGGAGCTGTTTTTT
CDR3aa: CASKGINTGELFF

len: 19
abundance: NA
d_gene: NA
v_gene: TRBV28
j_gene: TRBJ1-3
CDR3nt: TGTGCCAGCAGTTTATTAGGCGTCCAGGCTGAACACTCTGGAAACACCATATATTTT
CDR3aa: CASSLLGVQAEHSGNTIYF

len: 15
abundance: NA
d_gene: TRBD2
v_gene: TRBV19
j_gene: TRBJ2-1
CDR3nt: TGTGCCAGTAGTCCCGCGGGGAGCCGGGGGGATGAGCAGTTCTTC
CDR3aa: CASSPAGSRGDEQFF

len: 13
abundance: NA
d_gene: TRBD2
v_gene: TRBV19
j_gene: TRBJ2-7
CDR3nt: TGTGCCAGTAGTATCACTAGCGGGAGCGAGCAGTACTTC
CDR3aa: CASSITSGSEQYF

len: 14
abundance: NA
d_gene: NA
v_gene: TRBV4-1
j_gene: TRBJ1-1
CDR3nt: TGCGCCAGCAGCCCCTGGACTGAGAACACTGAAGCTTTCTTT
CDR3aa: CASSPWTENTEAFF

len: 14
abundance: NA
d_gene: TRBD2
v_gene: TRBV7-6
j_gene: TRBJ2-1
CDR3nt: TGTGCCAGCAGCCATCCCGGGACTAGCAATGAGCAGTTCTTC
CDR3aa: CASSHPGTSNEQFF

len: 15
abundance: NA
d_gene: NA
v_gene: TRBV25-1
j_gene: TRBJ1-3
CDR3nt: TGTGCCAGCAGTGACACGGACCGCTCTGGAAACACCATATATTTT
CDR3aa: CASSDTDRSGNTIYF

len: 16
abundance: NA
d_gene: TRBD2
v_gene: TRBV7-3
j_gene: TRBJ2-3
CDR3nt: TGTGCCAGCAGCTTATGGCTAGCGGGGGGGCCCGGTACGCAGTATTTT
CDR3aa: CASSLWLAGGPGTQYF

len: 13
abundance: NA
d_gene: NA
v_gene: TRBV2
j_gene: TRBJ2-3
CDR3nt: TGTGCCAGCAAAGGCCCGAAAAGAGATACGCAGTATTTT
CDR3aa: CASKGPKRDTQYF